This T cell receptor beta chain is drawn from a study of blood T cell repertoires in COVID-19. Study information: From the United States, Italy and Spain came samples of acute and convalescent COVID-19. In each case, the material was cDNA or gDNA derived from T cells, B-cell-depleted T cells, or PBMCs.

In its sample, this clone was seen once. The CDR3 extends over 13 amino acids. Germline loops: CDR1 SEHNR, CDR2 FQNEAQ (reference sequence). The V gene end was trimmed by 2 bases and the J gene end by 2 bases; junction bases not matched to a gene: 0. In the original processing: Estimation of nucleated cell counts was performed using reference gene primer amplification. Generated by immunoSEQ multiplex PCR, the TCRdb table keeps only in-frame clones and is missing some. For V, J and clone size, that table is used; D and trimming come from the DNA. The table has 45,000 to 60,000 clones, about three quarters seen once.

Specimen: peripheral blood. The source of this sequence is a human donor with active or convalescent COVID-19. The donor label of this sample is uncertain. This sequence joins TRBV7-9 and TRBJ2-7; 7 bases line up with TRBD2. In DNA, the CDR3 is TGTGCCAGCAGCTTAAGCGGGGCCTACGAGCAGTACTTC. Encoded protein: CASSLSGAYEQYF.